Below are 24 T cell receptor beta chains sequenced from a single sample in a study of blood T cell repertoires in COVID-19. Clones were read by immunoSEQ multiplex PCR, and TCRdb kept only the in-frame ones, dropping some. The sample lists roughly 400,000 clones; 70% to 90% were seen once. Sample: PBMCs or T cells enriched from blood (not recorded which). Receptors originate from a woman aged 40 to 49 with acute COVID-19.

The chain links TRBV30 to TRBJ1-2; D unclear. The V gene lost 0 bases and the J gene lost 0 bases, with 11 bases spanning the gap. From germline, CDR1 is GTSNPN and CDR2 SVGIG (reference sequence). This CDR3 is 15 amino acids long. The CDR3 loop is CAWSVRREANYGYTF. The CDR3 DNA reads TGTGCCTGGAGTGTACGGAGAGAAGCTAACTATGGCTACACCTTC.

The CDR3 DNA reads as TGTGCCAGCAGTGAGATACAGGGGGGAGGCAATCAGCCCCAGCATTTT. Translation: CASSEIQGGGNQPQHF. V gene TRBV6-1 combines with J gene TRBJ1-5, with 8 bases identical to TRBD1. J was trimmed by 2 bases and V by 3 bases; bases with no gene match: 6. Germline V gene data show CDR1 as MNHNS and CDR2 as SASEGT. The CDR3 loop spans 16 amino acids.

This clone was counted a single time. This chain joins TRBV7-9 and TRBJ1-2; D remains ambiguous. This CDR3 has 13 amino acids. The V gene's germline CDR1 is SEHNR and CDR2 FQNEAQ (reference sequence). Trimming took off 2 bases at V and 2 bases at J, with 6 bases between the two ends. The CDR3 DNA is TGTGCCAGCAGCTTAAACACAAACTATGGCTACACCTTC. Translating it yields CASSLNTNYGYTF.

The rearrangement links TRBV19 to TRBJ1-3, with 7 bases that match TRBD1. The junction had 14 bases not matched to a gene; V was cut back by 5 bases and J by 1 base. This CDR3 spans 18 amino acids. Germline V lookup: CDR1 LNHDA, CDR2 SQIVND (reference sequence). CDR3 region: CASSSPPGTALSGNTIYF. For the CDR3, the DNA is TGTGCCAGTAGTTCACCTCCCGGGACAGCTTTATCTGGAAACACCATATATTTT.

The chain combines TRBV5-8 with TRBJ1-5; 7 bases are shared with TRBD1. The length of the CDR3 is 14 residues. With V trimmed by 4 bases and J by 7 bases, 8 bases remained unmatched. Germline V gene sequence: CDR1 SGHTS, CDR2 YDEGEE. The CDR3 protein is CASSKRQGNQPQHF. In nucleotides, the CDR3 is TGTGCCAGCAGCAAACGACAGGGTAACCAGCCCCAGCATTTT.

The rearrangement links TRBV6-5 to TRBJ1-2, with D tentatively TRBD1 (6 bases). Trimming took off 4 bases at V and 8 bases at J, with 23 bases between the two ends. CDR3 length: 16 amino acids. CDR1 is MNHEY, CDR2 SVGAGI, per germline. CDR3 in DNA: TGTGCCAGCAGTTCCCGGACAGTCCGACGGGTGGAAGGCTACACCTTC. Its protein is CASSSRTVRRVEGYTF.

This chain joins TRBV10-3 and TRBJ2-1; 15 bases are shared with TRBD2. The ends lost 3 bases at V and 3 bases at J; junction bases unmatched: 3. This CDR3 is 17 amino acids long. Germline loops: CDR1 ENHRY, CDR2 SYGVKD. The CDR3 nucleotides read TGTGCCATCAGTGACCCGGGACTAGCGGGGGGCTACAATGAGCAGTTCTTC. Amino acids: CAISDPGLAGGYNEQFF.

The V call is TRBV27, the J call TRBJ2-3; 7 nucleotides match TRBD2. The J segment lost 0 bases and the V segment lost 4 bases, leaving 4 bases of the junction unmatched. Germline V gene sequence: CDR1 MNHEY, CDR2 SMNVEV (reference sequence). This CDR3 has 15 residues. CDR3 amino acids: CASSWEGTSTDTQYF. The CDR3 region has the DNA TGTGCCAGCAGTTGGGAGGGTACTAGCACAGATACGCAGTATTTT.

Only one count was recorded for this clone. The chain has TRBV11-2 and TRBJ1-4; tentatively, D is TRBD1 (6 bases). V lost 1 base, J lost 8 bases, and 14 bases lay in between. Germline V gene lookup returns CDR1 SGHAT and CDR2 FQNNGV. CDR3 length: 15 amino acids. CDR3 sequence (DNA): TGTGCCAGCAGCTTAGGTGCGGGGGCGGACGAAAAACTGTTTTTT. Encoded protein: CASSLGAGADEKLFF.

The chain couples TRBV4-1 to TRBJ2-3; 8 bases are a match to TRBD1. This CDR3 region has 15 residues. The ends lost 4 bases at V and 4 bases at J; junction bases unmatched: 7. The germline gives CDR1 MGHRA, CDR2 YSYEKL. CDR3 residues: CASSPHGQGADTQYF. The DNA of the CDR3 is TGCGCCAGCAGCCCACACGGACAGGGTGCAGATACGCAGTATTTT.

The chain links TRBV7-9 to TRBJ1-1, with D maybe TRBD1 (5 bases). CDR3 length: 15 amino acids. V dropped 0 bases and J dropped 0 bases, with 8 bases sitting between them. Germline V CDR1 and CDR2: SEHNR, FQNEAQ (reference sequence). The CDR3 sequence is CASSLAWDLNTEAFF. CDR3 nucleotides: TGTGCCAGCAGCTTAGCCTGGGACTTGAACACTGAAGCTTTCTTT.

This clone turned up a few times. V is TRBV27 and J is TRBJ1-5; tentative D call: TRBD1 (6 bases). Trimming took off 0 bases at V and 0 bases at J, with 12 bases between the two ends. CDR3 length: 17 residues. Per germline, CDR1 MNHEY and CDR2 SMNVEV (reference sequence). CDR3 loop: CASSLSRTVNSNQPQHF. CDR3 bases: TGTGCCAGCAGTTTATCTCGGACAGTGAATAGCAATCAGCCCCAGCATTTT.

The V call is TRBV18, the J call TRBJ2-2; TRBD1 agrees at 8 bases. CDR1 and CDR2 (germline): KGHSH, LQKENI. J lost 4 bases, V lost 5 bases, and 9 bases had no gene match. The CDR3 covers 16 residues. In DNA, the CDR3 is TGTGCCAGCTCATCACAGGGGGTCGGTGTCACCGGGGAGCTGTTTTTT. Translation: CASSSQGVGVTGELFF.

The chain recombines TRBV9 with TRBJ1-5; 8 bases agree with TRBD1. The germline gives CDR1 SGDLS, CDR2 YYNGEE. V lost 7 bases and J lost 2; bases outside the gene matches: 8. This CDR3 has 15 residues. The CDR3 loop reads CASAQGAGGNQPQHF. The DNA for the CDR3 is TGTGCCAGCGCTCAGGGGGCTGGTGGCAATCAGCCCCAGCATTTT.

This chain connects TRBV30 to TRBJ1-6, with 7 positions matching TRBD1. The V gene's germline CDR1 is GTSNPN and CDR2 SVGIG (reference sequence). V gave up 5 bases and J gave up 2 bases; unmatched junction bases: 9. The CDR3 has 16 amino acids. CDR3 coding DNA: TGTGCCTGGCGGCAGGGGGAAGCCGCCTATAATTCACCCCTCCACTTT. The encoded protein is CAWRQGEAAYNSPLHF.

This clone was seen a single time. The J gene is TRBJ1-2, the V gene TRBV27; D possibly corresponds to TRBD1 (5 bases). The V gene's germline CDR1 is MNHEY and CDR2 SMNVEV (reference sequence). The V and J ends lost 6 bases and 4 bases respectively, with 15 bases between them. There are 14 residues in the CDR3. CDR3 amino acids: CASRGLSGVYGYTF. The CDR3 bases are TGTGCCAGCAGGGGCCTATCGGGGGTCTATGGCTACACCTTC.

The chain uses TRBV3-1 (or the pseudogene TRBV3-2) and TRBJ1-5, with D tentatively TRBD1 (6 bases). This CDR3 has 14 amino acids. V was clipped by 0 bases and J by 6 bases, with 9 bases between them. CDR1 LGHDT and CDR2 YNNKEL come from the germline V gene (reference sequence). The CDR3 nucleotides are TGTGCCAGCAGCCAAGAACAGGGAAGTCAGCCCCAGCATTTT. Translating it yields CASSQEQGSQPQHF.

This chain uses TRBV11-3 with TRBJ2-3, with D possibly being TRBD2 (5 bases). Germline V gene data show CDR1 as SGHNT and CDR2 as YENEEA. V was trimmed by 5 bases and J by 7 bases, leaving 16 bases between them. This CDR3 spans 14 amino acids. CDR3 in amino acids: CASSRLGVMNTQYF. CDR3 DNA: TGTGCCAGCAGCCGTCTCGGGGTTATGAATACGCAGTATTTT.

The CDR3, as DNA: TGTGCCAGCAGCTTTACCGTTAGCTCCTACAATGAGCAGTTCTTC. Translation: CASSFTVSSYNEQFF. The V and J genes are TRBV11-2 and TRBJ2-1, with unresolved D. The V and J ends lost 3 bases and 0 bases respectively, with 9 bases between them. This CDR3 has 15 residues. Germline assignment: CDR1 SGHAT and CDR2 FQNNGV.

This clone was detected once. The CDR3 sequence: CASSQDRLAGDFYEQYF. The CDR3 region has the DNA TGTGCCAGCAGCCAAGATCGGCTAGCGGGGGACTTCTACGAGCAGTACTTC. V usage is TRBV3-1 (or the pseudogene TRBV3-2) and J usage is TRBJ2-7, with 10 bases fitting TRBD2. The CDR3 runs 17 residues. V dropped 0 bases and J dropped 3; count of bases not matched to a gene: 8. Germline values: CDR1 LGHDT, CDR2 YNNKEL (reference sequence).

The chain has TRBV5-1 and TRBJ1-1; 9 nucleotides line up with TRBD1. Germline loops: CDR1 SGHRS, CDR2 YFSETQ. The CDR3 covers 16 residues. The trim removed 6 bases at V and 1 base at J, leaving 10 bases unmatched. Here the CDR3 reads CASNRQGELGNTEAFF. The CDR3 DNA reads TGCGCCAGCAACCGACAGGGGGAATTGGGGAACACTGAAGCTTTCTTT.

The CDR3 region is CASSDRDSSSYGYTF. The CDR3 DNA sequence: TGTGCCAGCAGCGACCGGGACAGCTCGTCCTATGGCTACACCTTC. V and J are TRBV9 and TRBJ1-2; TRBD1 agrees at 7 bases. Germline assignment: CDR1 SGDLS and CDR2 YYNGEE. CDR3 size: 15 residues. Germline trimming cut 3 bases from V and 4 bases from J; bases unmatched to any gene: 9.

Here the CDR3 DNA reads TGTGCCACCTCAGGGTCCAGCCAGCCCCAGCATTTT. It codes for CATSGSSQPQHF. The chain uses TRBV10-3 and TRBJ1-5; D may be TRBD1 (5 bases). Germline CDR1 and CDR2: ENHRY and SYGVKD. Trimming removed 10 bases at V and 7 bases at J, with 14 bases between. The CDR3 contains 12 residues.

This clone has more than one count but fewer than ten. Here the CDR3 reads CASSAGDRHNSPLHF. The DNA of the CDR3 is TGCGCCAGCAGCGCTGGGGACAGGCATAATTCACCCCTCCACTTT. The chain employs TRBV5-1 and TRBJ1-6; 8 positions match TRBD1. The germline CDR1 and CDR2 sequences are SGHRS and YFSETQ. The CDR3 is 15 amino acids. Germline trimming cut 4 bases from V and 5 bases from J; bases unmatched to any gene: 5.